This entry features one T cell receptor (beta chain) sequence. This sample was included in a study of PD-L1 blockade in urothelial cancer. As for the study in general: Patients previously received 0 to 3 chemotherapy regimens. Blood was subjected to analysis at 3 weeks (second dose) and 6 weeks following treatment start.

CDR3 length: 14 residues. Germline V gene data show CDR1 as LNHDA and CDR2 as SQIVND (reference sequence). V gave up 3 bases and J gave up 7 bases, with 16 bases separating them. PCRs were each spiked with synthetic TCR analog templates. Clones were sequenced by immunoSEQ multiplex PCR, and TCRdb holds only the in-frame ones, with some missing. This table has about 48,000 clones, more than 80% appearing once. The time point here: peripheral blood 6 weeks after treatment start. Diagnoses among patients were locally advanced or metastatic urothelial carcinoma. This sequence joins TRBV19 and TRBJ2-7; no clear D gene. The sequence was collected from a man between 65 and 85 years old with urothelial cancer. Sequenced here: PBMCs, sampled around atezolizumab (anti-PD-L1) treatment. The CDR3 loop reads CASSIDTFPREQYF. DNA for the CDR3: TGTGCCAGTAGTATCGACACGTTCCCTCGTGAGCAGTACTTC. The full variable domain, rest sourced from reference TRBV19 and TRBJ2-7, is DGGITQSPKYLFRKEGQNVTLSCEQNLNHDAMYWYRQDPGQGLRLIYYSQIVNDFQKGDIAEGYSVSREKKESFPLTVTSAQKNPTAFYLCASSIDTFPREQYFGPGTRLTVT.